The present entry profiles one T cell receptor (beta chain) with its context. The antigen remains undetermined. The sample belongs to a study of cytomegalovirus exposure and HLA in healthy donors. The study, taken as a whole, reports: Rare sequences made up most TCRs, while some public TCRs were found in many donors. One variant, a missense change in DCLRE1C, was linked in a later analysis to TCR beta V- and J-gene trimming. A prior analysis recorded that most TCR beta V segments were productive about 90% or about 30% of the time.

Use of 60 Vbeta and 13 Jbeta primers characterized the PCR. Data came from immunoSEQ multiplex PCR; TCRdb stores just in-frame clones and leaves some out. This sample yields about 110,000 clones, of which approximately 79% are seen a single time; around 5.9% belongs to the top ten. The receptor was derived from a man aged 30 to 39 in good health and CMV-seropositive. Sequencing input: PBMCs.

CDR3 loop: CASSQNRGPQHF. The CDR3 DNA reads TGCGCCAGCAGCCAAAACAGGGGGCCCCAGCATTTT. This chain links TRBV4-3 with TRBJ1-5; 7 bases line up with TRBD1. The CDR3 is made up of 12 amino acids. The V gene's germline CDR1 is LGHNA and CDR2 YSLEER. V gave up 2 bases and J gave up 9 bases; unmatched junction bases: 1.